This entry describes one T cell receptor (beta chain). This receptor's antigen is unknown. Base qualities are not at hand, and no much larger clone is one base apart. This entry belongs to a study of blood T cell repertoires in COVID-19 (dated by TCRdb to 2020 to 2021). For the study in its entirety: The collaborator samples originated in the United States, Italy and Spain and spanned the acute and convalescent phases of COVID-19. Deeply sampled blood TCRbeta repertoires from subjects exposed to, actively infected with, or recovered from COVID-19 were included in the dataset. Where available, HLA class I and class II types were taken from metadata supplied by the sample provider and were not determined by assay-based typing. The samples were drawn from two sources: the first 160 participants of the ongoing ImmuneRACE study, and over 1,000 subjects contributed by 6 global collaborators. The sample metadata nearly always contained a de-identified subject ID, COVID-19 status, age in years and sex. The repertoires were released in a freely available public database intended as a resource for research on the immune response to SARS-CoV-2. The prospective study material was composed of cDNA or gDNA derived from T cells, B-cell-depleted T cells, or PBMCs. Overall results and qualifications from the work: Clinical and demographic metadata were provided uncurated, with the amount varying by source and participant.

The immunoSEQ Assay, a bias-controlled multiplex PCR, was used to amplify TCRbeta CDR3 regions from genomic DNA. For the original study's pipeline: The number of nucleated cells in each sample was estimated by amplification of reference gene primers within the assay. Sequence reads were collapsed and filtered to measure the absolute abundance of every unique TCRbeta CDR3 rearrangement. For each sample, productive Simpson clonality was calculated by taking the square root of Simpson's diversity index across productive rearrangements. As stored in TCRdb, this immuneACCESS dataset retains in-frame rearrangements with V and J assigned. A fraction of the clones does not appear; measured against another copy, unresolved V genes explain less than half of the discrepancy, and the remainder lacks a known reason. Clone size and the V and J calls come from that table; the DNA yielded D and trimming. This sample is represented by around 130,000 clones; over 75% of them were singletons. The top ten hold roughly 10% of the sample.

Collaborating institutions collected whole blood in K2EDTA tubes following their own protocols. For TCRbeta analysis, collaborators shipped samples as frozen whole blood, isolated PBMCs, or DNA extracted from either of those sample types. The sequencing input was peripheral blood. The source is a man in his forties with active or convalescent COVID-19.

The CDR3 reads as follows: CASSHGSGADTQYF. The nucleotide sequence reads as follows: TGTGCCAGCAGCCACGGTAGCGGGGCAGATACGCAGTATTTT. The chain couples TRBV3-1 (or the pseudogene TRBV3-2) to TRBJ2-3; 8 central nucleotides agree with TRBD2. Including cysteine and phenylalanine, the CDR3 has 14 amino acids. The retained sequence is limited to the CDR3, 42 bases, with the frame set at the first base. Looking up the germline V gene (reference sequence) yields CDR1 LGHDT and CDR2 YNNKEL. Trimmed from V: 3 bases; trimmed from J: 4 bases; junction bases lacking a gene match: 3.